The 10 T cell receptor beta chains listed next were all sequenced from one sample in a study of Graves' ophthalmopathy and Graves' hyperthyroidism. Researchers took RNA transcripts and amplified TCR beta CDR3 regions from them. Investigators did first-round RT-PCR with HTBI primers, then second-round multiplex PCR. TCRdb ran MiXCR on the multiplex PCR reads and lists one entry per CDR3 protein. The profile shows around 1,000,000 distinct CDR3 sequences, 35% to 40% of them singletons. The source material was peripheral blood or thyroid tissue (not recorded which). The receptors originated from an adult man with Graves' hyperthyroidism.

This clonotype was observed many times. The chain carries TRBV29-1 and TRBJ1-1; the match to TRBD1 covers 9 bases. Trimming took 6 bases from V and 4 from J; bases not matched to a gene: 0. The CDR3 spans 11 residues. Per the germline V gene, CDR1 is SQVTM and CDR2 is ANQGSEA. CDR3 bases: TGCAGCGTGACAGGGGGCACTGAAGCTTTCTTT. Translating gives CSVTGGTEAFF.

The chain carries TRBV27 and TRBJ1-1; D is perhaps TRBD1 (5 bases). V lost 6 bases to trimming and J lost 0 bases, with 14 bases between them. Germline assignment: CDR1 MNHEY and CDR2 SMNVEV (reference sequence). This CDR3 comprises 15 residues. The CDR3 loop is CASSRRGEVNTEAFF. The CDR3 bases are TGTGCCAGCAGCCGCCGGGGGGAAGTGAACACTGAAGCTTTCTTT.

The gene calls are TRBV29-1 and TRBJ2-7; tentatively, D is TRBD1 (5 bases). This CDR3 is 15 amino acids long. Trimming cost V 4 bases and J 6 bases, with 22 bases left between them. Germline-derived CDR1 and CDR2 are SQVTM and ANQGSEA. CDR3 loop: CSVGVRGGFASEQYF. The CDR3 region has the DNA TGCAGCGTTGGGGTAAGGGGCGGCTTTGCCTCCGAGCAGTACTTC.

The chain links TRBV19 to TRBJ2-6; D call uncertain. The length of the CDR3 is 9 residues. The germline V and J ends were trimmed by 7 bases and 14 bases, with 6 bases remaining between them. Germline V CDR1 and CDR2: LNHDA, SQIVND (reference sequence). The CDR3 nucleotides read TGTGCCAGTATGCGGCTCCTGACTTTC. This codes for CASMRLLTF.

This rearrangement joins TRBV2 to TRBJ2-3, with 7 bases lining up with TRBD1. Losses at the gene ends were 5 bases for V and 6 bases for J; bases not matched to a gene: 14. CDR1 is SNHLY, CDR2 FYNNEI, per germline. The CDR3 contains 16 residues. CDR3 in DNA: TGTGCCAGCAGTTCGACACCTAGACAGGGCCGTGATACGCAGTATTTT. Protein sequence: CASSSTPRQGRDTQYF.

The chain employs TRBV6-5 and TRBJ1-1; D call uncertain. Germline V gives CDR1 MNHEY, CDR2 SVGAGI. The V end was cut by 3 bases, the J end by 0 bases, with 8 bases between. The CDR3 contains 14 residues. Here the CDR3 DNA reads TGTGCCAGCAGTTATTGGGCCTTGAACACTGAAGCTTTCTTT. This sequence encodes CASSYWALNTEAFF.

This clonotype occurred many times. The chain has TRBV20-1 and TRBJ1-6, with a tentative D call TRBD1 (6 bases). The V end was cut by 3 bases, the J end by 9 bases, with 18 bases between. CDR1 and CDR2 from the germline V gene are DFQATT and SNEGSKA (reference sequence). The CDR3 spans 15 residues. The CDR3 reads CSASVDSSFFSPLHF. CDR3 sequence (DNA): TGCAGTGCTAGTGTGGACAGTTCGTTTTTTTCACCCCTCCACTTT.

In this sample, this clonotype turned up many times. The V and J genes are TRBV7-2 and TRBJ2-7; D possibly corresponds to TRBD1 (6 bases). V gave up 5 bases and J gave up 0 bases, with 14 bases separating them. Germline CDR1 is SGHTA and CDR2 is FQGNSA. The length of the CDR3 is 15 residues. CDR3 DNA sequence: TGTGCCAGCAGCGAATCGGGACACCCCTCCTACGAGCAGTACTTC. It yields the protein CASSESGHPSYEQYF. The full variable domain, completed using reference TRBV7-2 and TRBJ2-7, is GAGVSQSPSNKVTEKGKDVELRCDPISGHTALYWYRQSLGQGLEFLIYFQGNSAPDKSGLPSDRFSAERTGGSVSTLTIQRTQQEDSAVYLCASSESGHPSYEQYFGPGTRLTVT.

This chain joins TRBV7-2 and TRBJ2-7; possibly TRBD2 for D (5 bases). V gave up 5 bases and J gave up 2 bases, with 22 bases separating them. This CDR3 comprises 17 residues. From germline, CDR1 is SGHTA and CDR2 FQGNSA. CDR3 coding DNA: TGTGCCAGCAGCCAGGACCTTAGAGGGTCTTCCCCCTACGAGCAGTACTTC. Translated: CASSQDLRGSSPYEQYF.

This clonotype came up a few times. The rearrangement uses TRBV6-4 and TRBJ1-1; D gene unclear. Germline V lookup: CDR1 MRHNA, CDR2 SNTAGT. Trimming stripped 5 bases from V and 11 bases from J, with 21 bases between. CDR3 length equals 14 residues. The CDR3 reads CASSSNFGNSVAFF. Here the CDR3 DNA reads TGTGCCAGCAGTTCTAACTTCGGGAATTCGGTCGCTTTCTTT.